The rows below give T cell receptor beta chains drawn from one sample of a study of type 1 regulatory T cells. MiXCR was run by TCRdb on the reads, yielding one entry per CDR3 protein. This sample has around 62,000 distinct CDR3 sequences, with 55% to 80% found just once. No antigens are known for them. The material sequenced was cultured T cells, either the whole culture or a sorted T cell fraction (not recorded which). These receptors were obtained from a human donor in good health. Each CDR3 is given with its conserved first and last residue. The D gene is left open where the match is weak. Size values are once, few and many counts, or a class for expanded clones, and some rows have none.

J: TRBJ2-1
V: TRBV5-1
length: 15
size: NA
D: TRBD2
DNA: TGTGCCAGCAGCTTGGCCGGGACTAGCCACAATGAGCAGTTCTTC
CDR3: CASSLAGTSHNEQFF

J: TRBJ2-5
V: TRBV3-1
length: 15
size: NA
D: NA
DNA: TGTGCCAGCAGCCAAGAGTCGCAGGATGGAGAGACCCAGTACTTC
CDR3: CASSQESQDGETQYF

J: TRBJ2-5
V: TRBV29-1
length: 10
size: NA
D: NA
DNA: TGCAGCGTAAGGGAAGAGACCCAGTACTTC
CDR3: CSVREETQYF

J: TRBJ2-4
V: TRBV6-1
length: 16
size: NA
D: TRBD1
DNA: TGTGCCAGCAGTGAAGTAAACAGGGGGCCGGGGGACATTCAGTACTTC
CDR3: CASSEVNRGPGDIQYF

J: TRBJ2-2
V: TRBV19
length: 16
size: NA
D: TRBD1
DNA: TGTGCCAGCGAAGAGTGGGACAGGAGGAACACCGGGGAGCTGTTTTTT
CDR3: CASEEWDRRNTGELFF

J: TRBJ2-5
V: TRBV2
length: 16
size: few
D: NA
DNA: TGTGCCAGCAGTGAATCCGGGGGACGTCTCCAAGAGACCCAGTACTTC
CDR3: CASSESGGRLQETQYF

J: TRBJ1-2
V: TRBV7-9
length: 13
size: NA
D: TRBD1
DNA: TGTGCCAGCAGCCGGACAGGCGACTATGGCTACACCTTC
CDR3: CASSRTGDYGYTF

J: TRBJ2-5
V: TRBV3-1
length: 12
size: few
D: NA
DNA: TGTGCCAGCAGCCAAGTAAAAGAGACCCAGTACTTC
CDR3: CASSQVKETQYF

J: TRBJ2-4
V: TRBV4-1
length: 15
size: NA
D: NA
DNA: TGCGCCAGCAGCCAAGTAATCACAGGGTTGAACATTCAGTACTTC
CDR3: CASSQVITGLNIQYF

J: TRBJ2-7
V: TRBV25-1
length: 13
size: NA
D: NA
DNA: TGTGCCAGCAGTGGTCAGGCCTCCTACGAGCAGTACTTC
CDR3: CASSGQASYEQYF

J: TRBJ1-2
V: TRBV29-1
length: 15
size: NA
D: NA
DNA: TGCAGCGTTGGCATTCCGGGACCCTCTAACTATGGCTACACCTTC
CDR3: CSVGIPGPSNYGYTF

J: TRBJ2-2
V: TRBV11-2
length: 14
size: NA
D: NA
DNA: TGTGCCAGCAGAATTCCATTCAGGTCCGGGGAGCTGTTTTTT
CDR3: CASRIPFRSGELFF

J: TRBJ2-2
V: TRBV6-6
length: 15
size: NA
D: TRBD1
DNA: TGTGCCAGCAGTTACTGGACAGGGTCCACCGGGGAGCTGTTTTTT
CDR3: CASSYWTGSTGELFF

J: TRBJ2-5
V: TRBV5-5
length: 13
size: NA
D: TRBD2
DNA: TGTGCCAGCAGCTTCGGGGGGGACGAGACCCAGTACTTC
CDR3: CASSFGGDETQYF

J: TRBJ2-5
V: TRBV7-2
length: 15
size: NA
D: NA
DNA: TGTGCCAGTACAAATCAGGGAAGGCGACAAGAGACCCAGTACTTC
CDR3: CASTNQGRRQETQYF

J: TRBJ2-5
V: TRBV29-1
length: 12
size: NA
D: NA
DNA: TGCAGCGCTGGAGGGGGAGGGGAGACCCAGTACTTC
CDR3: CSAGGGGETQYF

J: TRBJ2-2
V: TRBV18
length: 17
size: NA
D: TRBD2
DNA: TGTGCCAGCTCACCCCAGCGGGGGACCGGGAACACCGGGGAGCTGTTTTTT
CDR3: CASSPQRGTGNTGELFF

J: TRBJ1-1
V: TRBV7-9
length: 14
size: NA
D: NA
DNA: TGTGCCAGCAACAGGCAGGGGTCGAACACTGAAGCTTTCTTT
CDR3: CASNRQGSNTEAFF

J: TRBJ2-5
V: TRBV20-1
length: 15
size: few
D: NA
DNA: TGCAGTGCTAGAGATATAGTGCATTTCCAAGAGACCCAGTACTTC
CDR3: CSARDIVHFQETQYF

J: TRBJ2-5
V: TRBV4-2
length: 18
size: NA
D: TRBD2
DNA: TGTGCCAGCAGCCAAGTCAAGTTAGCGGGAGGGTATCAAGAGACCCAGTACTTC
CDR3: CASSQVKLAGGYQETQYF

J: TRBJ2-1
V: TRBV20-1
length: 15
size: few
D: TRBD2
DNA: TGCAGTGCCAGCAGACTAGCGGGAGTTGGTAATGAGCAGTTCTTC
CDR3: CSASRLAGVGNEQFF

J: TRBJ2-1
V: TRBV5-1
length: 16
size: NA
D: NA
DNA: TGCGCCAGCAGCCTAAGTTCGGAGCCCGCCTACAATGAGCAGTTCTTC
CDR3: CASSLSSEPAYNEQFF

J: TRBJ1-1
V: TRBV28
length: 13
size: NA
D: TRBD1
DNA: TGTGCCAGCAACAGGGGATCTTGGACTGAAGCTTTCTTT
CDR3: CASNRGSWTEAFF

J: TRBJ1-3
V: TRBV20-1
length: 14
size: NA
D: NA
DNA: TGCAGTGCTAGTCTGCCAGGCTCTGGAAACACCATATATTTT
CDR3: CSASLPGSGNTIYF

J: TRBJ2-7
V: TRBV27
length: 13
size: few
D: NA
DNA: TGTGCCAGCAGATTTAGACAGCCGTACGAGCAGTACTTC
CDR3: CASRFRQPYEQYF

J: TRBJ2-7
V: TRBV27
length: 13
size: NA
D: NA
DNA: TGTGCCAGCAGTTCCGGACAGAGCTACGAGCAGTACTTC
CDR3: CASSSGQSYEQYF

J: TRBJ2-7
V: TRBV12-3/TRBV12-4
length: 13
size: NA
D: NA
DNA: TGTGCCAGCAGTTTAGACGGGTCCTACGAGCAGTACTTC
CDR3: CASSLDGSYEQYF

J: TRBJ2-7
V: TRBV27
length: 16
size: NA
D: TRBD2
DNA: TGTGCCAGCAGTTCCCTGGGACTAGCCAAGTCCTACGAGCAGTACTTC
CDR3: CASSSLGLAKSYEQYF

J: TRBJ2-5
V: TRBV11-3
length: 15
size: NA
D: TRBD2
DNA: TGTGCCAGCAGCTTAGATTCGGCGGGAGGAGAGACCCAGTACTTC
CDR3: CASSLDSAGGETQYF

J: TRBJ1-5
V: TRBV12-3/TRBV12-4
length: 14
size: once
D: NA
DNA: TGTGCCAGTACGACGGGGCAGTCGGGGCAGCCCCAGCATTTT
CDR3: CASTTGQSGQPQHF

J: TRBJ1-6
V: TRBV20-1
length: 14
size: NA
D: NA
DNA: TGCAGTGCGAGGGGAACGGGAGGAGGGTCACCCCTCCACTTT
CDR3: CSARGTGGGSPLHF

J: TRBJ2-1
V: TRBV4-3
length: 16
size: once
D: NA
DNA: TGCGCCAGCAGCCAAGATCGGAGCGGGTTCAACAATGAGCAGTTCTTC
CDR3: CASSQDRSGFNNEQFF

J: TRBJ1-1
V: TRBV20-1
length: 19
size: few
D: NA
DNA: TGCAGTGCTAGAGAGAGAGAGAGACCCCTACAGAGCGTCAACACTGAAGCTTTCTTT
CDR3: CSARERERPLQSVNTEAFF

J: TRBJ2-2
V: TRBV5-1
length: 16
size: NA
D: NA
DNA: TGCGCCAGCAGCTTAACGAGGGAGACCAACACCGGGGAGCTGTTTTTT
CDR3: CASSLTRETNTGELFF

J: TRBJ2-3
V: TRBV5-1
length: 16
size: NA
D: TRBD2
DNA: TGCGCCAGCAGCTTGGGACTAGCGGGAGGCACAGATACGCAGTATTTT
CDR3: CASSLGLAGGTDTQYF

J: TRBJ2-1
V: TRBV5-1
length: 15
size: few
D: NA
DNA: TGCGCCAGCAGCTTGGCCCCGGGGGAGTGGAATGAGCAGTTCTTC
CDR3: CASSLAPGEWNEQFF